Presented here are 11 T cell receptor beta chains from one specimen sequenced in a study of cytomegalovirus exposure and HLA in healthy donors. Primers included in the PCR were 60 Vbeta and 13 Jbeta primers. Generated by immunoSEQ multiplex PCR, the TCRdb table keeps only in-frame clones and is missing some. The sample includes about 120,000 clones, roughly 9.9% seen only once; the top ten take approximately 3%. The source material was PBMCs. These TCRs come from a man aged 30-40 years in good health and CMV-seronegative.

This sequence joins TRBV29-1 and TRBJ1-4; unclear D gene. V was pared by 6 bases and J by 7 bases, with 12 bases between. This CDR3 spans 12 amino acids. Germline loops: CDR1 SQVTM, CDR2 ANQGSEA. CDR3: CSVANSGEKLFF. Here the CDR3 DNA reads TGCAGCGTCGCAAACAGTGGTGAAAAACTGTTTTTT.

The chain recombines TRBV7-3 with TRBJ2-3, with D possibly matching TRBD1 (6 bases). V lost 5 bases, J lost 3 bases, and 15 bases lay in between. Germline V gene lookup returns CDR1 SGHTA and CDR2 FQGTGA. The CDR3 totals 15 residues. The CDR3 DNA reads TGTGCCAGCAGCCTCATGGGGGCCAGGACAGATACGCAGTATTTT. Amino acid sequence: CASSLMGARTDTQYF.

CDR3 amino acids: CASSSGGRDQPQHF. CDR3 bases: TGTGCCAGCAGCTCGGGAGGAAGGGATCAGCCCCAGCATTTT. The chain employs TRBV7-8 and TRBJ1-5; D is unresolved. Germline loops: CDR1 SGHVS, CDR2 FQNEAQ. The ends were cut back, 4 bases at V and 5 bases at J, with 12 bases in the middle. CDR3 length equals 14 residues.

This clone was counted only a few times. The chain recombines TRBV4-3 with TRBJ1-1; TRBD1 is a possible D gene (5 bases). Germline loops: CDR1 LGHNA, CDR2 YSLEER. With 1 base removed from V and 3 bases from J, the gap between germline ends came to 15 bases. CDR3 length: 16 amino acids. CDR3 in amino acids: CASSQVIRGGDTEAFF. The CDR3 nucleotides are TGCGCCAGCAGCCAAGTCATAAGGGGAGGGGACACTGAAGCTTTCTTT.

There are a few counts of this clone. V is TRBV7-9 and J is TRBJ2-7, with a tentative D call TRBD2 (6 bases). The V end lost 4 bases, the J end lost 0 bases, and 19 bases lay between the germline ends. The CDR3 runs to 17 residues. CDR1 and CDR2 from the germline V gene are SEHNR and FQNEAQ (reference sequence). The CDR3 sequence is CASSSPRQGGNSYEQYF. CDR3 nucleotide sequence: TGTGCCAGCAGCTCCCCCAGGCAGGGAGGAAACTCCTACGAGCAGTACTTC. The full variable domain, its missing parts supplied by reference TRBV7-9 and TRBJ2-7, is DTGVSQNPRHKITKRGQNVTFRCDPISEHNRLYWYRQTLGQGPEFLTYFQNEAQLEKSRLLSDRFSAERPKGSFSTLEIQRTEQGDSAMYLCASSSPRQGGNSYEQYFGPGTRLTVT.

Worth noting for this clone: Different DNA sequences within this sample yield the same CDR3. This sequence joins TRBV6-1 and TRBJ2-7, with no clear D. V was trimmed by 2 bases and J by 0 bases, leaving 14 bases between them. This CDR3 has 16 amino acids. Looked up from germline, CDR1 is MNHNS and CDR2 is SASEGT. CDR3 sequence reads: CASSERGQLSSYEQYF. The DNA for the CDR3 is TGTGCCAGCAGTGAACGTGGGCAGCTCAGCTCCTACGAGCAGTACTTC.

In its sample, this clone was seen a few times. The chain couples TRBV5-1 to TRBJ1-1, with D uncertain. The CDR3 consists of 14 residues. CDR1 is SGHRS and CDR2 is YFSETQ in the germline V gene. V was trimmed by 0 bases and J by 4 bases, leaving 10 bases between them. CDR3 protein: CASSLDGGPTEAFF. For the CDR3, the DNA is TGCGCCAGCAGCTTGGATGGAGGGCCCACTGAAGCTTTCTTT.

The chain uses TRBV7-3 and TRBJ1-1; no clear D gene. Trimming removed 0 bases from V and 1 base from J, with 6 bases in between. Germline V gene sequence: CDR1 SGHTA, CDR2 FQGTGA. The CDR3 runs to 14 residues. The CDR3 sequence is CASSLTPGNTEAFF. DNA of the CDR3: TGTGCCAGCAGCTTAACTCCAGGGAACACTGAAGCTTTCTTT.

This clone came up a few times. This chain joins TRBV4-3 and TRBJ2-7; D might be TRBD2 (5 bases). CDR1 is LGHNA, CDR2 YSLEER, per germline. CDR3 length: 15 residues. V shed 0 bases and J shed 3 bases, with 12 bases lying between them. The CDR3 nucleotides read TGCGCCAGCAGCCAAGAAGCCGGACGGGGCTACGAGCAGTACTTC. Its translation: CASSQEAGRGYEQYF.

This clone turned up a few times. The V and J genes are TRBV5-1 and TRBJ1-2, with 9 bases matching TRBD1. V trimming: 4 bases; J trimming: 2 bases; junction bases outside the gene matches: 6. Germline values: CDR1 SGHRS, CDR2 YFSETQ. The CDR3 runs 15 residues. The CDR3, as DNA: TGCGCCAGCAGCCCGACCGGGACAGGGAACTATGGCTACACCTTC. This codes for CASSPTGTGNYGYTF.

Only a few counts were recorded for this clone. The sample contains more than one DNA sequence encoding this CDR3. This rearrangement joins TRBV5-6 to TRBJ2-7; D remains ambiguous. V was pared by 1 base and J by 2 bases, with 13 bases between. The CDR3 totals 15 residues. Per the germline V gene, CDR1 is SGHDT and CDR2 is YYEEEE. This chain's CDR3 is CASSLLRSPAYEQYF. In nucleotides, the CDR3 is TGTGCCAGCAGCTTGCTGAGATCCCCCGCCTACGAGCAGTACTTC.